This T cell receptor (beta chain) was retrieved from a study of breast tumors, draining lymph nodes, adjacent tissues. Findings of the study overall: Tumor T cell lymph node origin was a supported hypothesis, not proven. Compared with basal-like, luminal-like tumors shared significantly more repertoire with nontumor tissue. Findings are consistent with lymph node origin and intratumoral expansion of most tumor T cells. Compared with lymph nodes, tumors were less diverse; compared with nontumor tissue, more.

V gave up 5 bases and J gave up 2 bases, with 16 bases separating them. The CDR3 has 16 residues. Per germline, CDR1 SGHVS and CDR2 FNYEAQ. The table lists this clonotype with many counts. What it recognizes is unknown. In TCRdb, the multiplex PCR reads were re-called with MiXCR into one record per CDR3 protein. The table has some 150,000 distinct CDR3 sequences, about a fifth seen once; the top ten hold around 2.7%. Breast cancer patients provided tissue from their axillary draining lymph nodes. The sequencing input was axillary lymph node tissue. The TCR sequence derives from a female donor with breast cancer. Some clones in this sample may be carry-over from other donors' samples. This rearrangement joins TRBV7-6 to TRBJ2-1; D perhaps matches TRBD1 (6 bases). This CDR3 is CASSLTPGEAYNEQFF. The CDR3 DNA reads as TGTGCCAGCAGCCTAACCCCAGGGGAAGCCTACAATGAGCAGTTCTTC.